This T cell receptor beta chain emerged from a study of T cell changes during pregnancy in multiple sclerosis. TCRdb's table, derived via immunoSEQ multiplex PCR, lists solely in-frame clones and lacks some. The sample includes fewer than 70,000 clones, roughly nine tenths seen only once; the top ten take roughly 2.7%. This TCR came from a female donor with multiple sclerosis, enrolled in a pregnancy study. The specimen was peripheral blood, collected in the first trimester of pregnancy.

The CDR3 region is CAWSIPYTGGYYNEQFF. The DNA of the CDR3 is TGTGCCTGGAGTATACCCTATACAGGGGGTTACTACAATGAGCAGTTCTTC. The chain couples TRBV30 to TRBJ2-1, with 8 bases that match TRBD1. The junction had 12 bases not matched to a gene; V was cut back by 2 bases and J by 3 bases. The CDR3 has 17 residues. CDR1 GTSNPN and CDR2 SVGIG come from the germline V gene (reference sequence). The whole variable domain, filled in from reference TRBV30 and TRBJ2-1, reads SQTIHQWPATLVQPVGSPLSLECTVEGTSNPNLYWYRQAAGRGLQLLFYSVGIGQISSEVPQNLSASRPQDRQFILSSKKLLLSDSGFYLCAWSIPYTGGYYNEQFFGPGTRLTVL.